The 11 T cell receptor beta chains below come from one sample, sequenced in a study of T-cell memory formation after mild COVID-19. TCRdb reprocessed the 5' RACE reads with MiXCR, giving one entry per CDR3 protein. This table has a few hundred thousand distinct CDR3 sequences, roughly 25% appearing once. The sample taken for sequencing was PBMCs or a T cell subset sorted from them (not recorded which). The origin of the receptors is an adult woman who had mild COVID-19 (a few samples of this study predate the infection). Cell type and time point are not known.

The J gene is TRBJ2-3, the V gene TRBV18, with TRBD2 matching 11 bases. Per the germline V gene, CDR1 is KGHSH and CDR2 is LQKENI. The junction had 10 bases not matched to a gene; V was cut back by 4 bases and J by 4 bases. The CDR3 consists of 17 residues. CDR3 coding DNA: TGTGCCAGCTCACAACAAGGACTAGCGGGTGCATCAGATACGCAGTATTTT. Its translation is CASSQQGLAGASDTQYF.

The chain has TRBV6-1 and TRBJ1-5; D is undetermined. The CDR3 runs to 14 residues. CDR1 is MNHNS and CDR2 is SASEGT in the germline V gene. V was clipped by 1 base and J by 3 bases, with 7 bases between them. The chain's CDR3 is CASSEGGSNQPQHF. In DNA, the CDR3 is TGTGCCAGCAGTGAAGGCGGTTCCAATCAGCCCCAGCATTTT.

The chain uses TRBV5-5 and TRBJ1-1, with 7 bases that match TRBD1. There are 14 residues in the CDR3. V was clipped by 3 bases and J by 5 bases; unmatched bases: 7. Germline CDR1 SGHKS, CDR2 YYEKEE (reference sequence). The CDR3 loop reads CASSWGQSATEAFF. CDR3 nucleotide sequence: TGTGCCAGCAGCTGGGGACAGTCGGCTACTGAAGCTTTCTTT.

This clonotype was found a few times. The chain carries TRBV7-2 and TRBJ2-5, with 8 positions matching TRBD2. Germline-derived CDR1 and CDR2 are SGHTA and FQGNSA. The CDR3 is 15 residues long. Trimming cost V 1 base and J 5 bases; bases outside gene matches: 6. The CDR3 nucleotides are TGTGCCAGCAGCTTAGTCAATAGCGGGGCGGAGACCCAGTACTTC. This codes for CASSLVNSGAETQYF.

The chain links TRBV4-2 to TRBJ1-4, with 7 nucleotides matching TRBD1. This CDR3 is 15 amino acids long. The J segment lost 7 bases and the V segment lost 1 base, leaving 6 bases of the junction unmatched. Germline V gives CDR1 LGHNA, CDR2 YNFKEQ. The CDR3 spells CASSQGQGIPEKLFF. The CDR3 DNA is TGTGCCAGCAGCCAAGGACAGGGAATTCCTGAAAAACTGTTTTTT.

The chain's CDR3 is CASSSGQGEVGNTIYF. DNA of the CDR3: TGTGCCAGCTCCTCGGGACAGGGGGAGGTTGGAAACACCATATATTTT. This rearrangement joins TRBV25-1 to TRBJ1-3; 11 bases agree with TRBD1. The CDR3 runs 16 residues. Germline loops: CDR1 MGHDK, CDR2 SYGVNS. The trim removed 8 bases at V and 3 bases at J, leaving 9 bases unmatched.

The V gene is TRBV12-3 or TRBV12-4, the J gene TRBJ2-5; D uncertain. The length of the CDR3 is 14 residues. Deletions cut 1 base from V and 3 bases from J, with 9 bases between. As DNA, the CDR3 is TGTGCCAGCAGTTTAGGGGCAGTGGAAGAGACCCAGTACTTC. Its translation: CASSLGAVEETQYF.

Written as DNA, the CDR3 is TGTGCCAGTAGCCAGGGAATTGACTACGAGCAGTACTTC. Protein product: CASSQGIDYEQYF. The chain couples TRBV19 to TRBJ2-7; maybe TRBD1 (5 bases). CDR3 length: 13 residues. Between the trimmed V and J ends, which lost 6 bases and 3 bases, there was a span of 12 bases. In germline, CDR1 is LNHDA, CDR2 SQIVND (reference sequence).

The chain employs TRBV20-1 and TRBJ2-5; D is perhaps TRBD1 (6 bases). The germline CDR1 and CDR2 sequences are DFQATT and SNEGSKA (reference sequence). Trimming shortened V by 6 bases and J by 7 bases, and 30 bases separated the two germline ends. This CDR3 contains 17 residues. CDR3 coding DNA: TGCAGTGCCAAAGGGGGTGGGGGCCCCAGTGCGGTGGGGACCCAGTACTTC. Encoded protein: CSAKGGGGPSAVGTQYF.

V is TRBV2 and J is TRBJ2-3, with 13 nucleotides matching TRBD2. This CDR3 contains 16 residues. Trimming removed 5 bases from V and 4 bases from J; junction bases left unmatched: 6. In germline, CDR1 is SNHLY, CDR2 FYNNEI. The DNA for the CDR3 is TGTGCCAGCAGTCACGGGACTAGCGGGGTAGCAGATACGCAGTATTTT. Protein sequence: CASSHGTSGVADTQYF.

This chain uses TRBV4-2 with TRBJ2-3; TRBD2 agrees at 12 bases. Germline V gives CDR1 LGHNA, CDR2 YNFKEQ. Unmatched junction bases numbered 6, after V lost 0 bases and J lost 5 bases. This CDR3 region has 17 residues. In DNA, the CDR3 is TGTGCCAGCAGCCAAGACCCTAGCGGGGGGGCCGGAGATACGCAGTATTTT. Its translation: CASSQDPSGGAGDTQYF.